This TCR beta chain emerged from a study of blood T cell repertoires in COVID-19. In the study overall: PBMCs, B-cell-depleted T cells, or T cells were the source of the cDNA or gDNA that made up the material.

This clone was recorded a few times. Here immunoSEQ multiplex PCR was the method, and the copy in TCRdb shows in-frame clones only, minus some. The repertoire holds about 250,000 clones, with about 89% as singletons. This CDR3 contains 14 residues. In germline, CDR1 is DFQATT, CDR2 SNEGSKA (reference sequence). Trimming removed 3 bases at V and 0 bases at J, with 11 bases between. Sequenced input: peripheral blood. The clonotype comes from a man aged 30-40 years with acute or convalescent COVID-19. The chain is built from TRBV20-1 and TRBJ1-1; D is unresolved. CDR3 DNA: TGCAGTGCTAGTCGGGAGGCTATGAACACTGAAGCTTTCTTT. Amino acid sequence: CSASREAMNTEAFF.